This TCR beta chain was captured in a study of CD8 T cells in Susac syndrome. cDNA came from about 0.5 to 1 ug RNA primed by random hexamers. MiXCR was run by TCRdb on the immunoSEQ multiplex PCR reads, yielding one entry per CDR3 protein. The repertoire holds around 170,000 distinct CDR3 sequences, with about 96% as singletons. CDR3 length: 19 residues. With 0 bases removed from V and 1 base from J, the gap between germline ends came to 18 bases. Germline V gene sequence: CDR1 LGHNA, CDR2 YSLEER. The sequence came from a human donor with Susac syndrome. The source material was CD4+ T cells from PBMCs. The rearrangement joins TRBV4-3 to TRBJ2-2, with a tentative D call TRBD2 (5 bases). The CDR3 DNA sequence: TGCGCCAGCAGCCAAGAGACCCTCCTAGGTAGCGAGAACACCGGGGAGCTGTTTTTT. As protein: CASSQETLLGSENTGELFF.